Below, one T cell receptor (beta chain) is given with its context. Its specificity is unknown. The CDR3 runs 16 residues. V was trimmed by 2 bases and J by 0 bases, leaving 10 bases between them. This sample was included in a study of T-cell memory formation after mild COVID-19. General study results and limits: Pre-infection memory carried some responding clones, suggesting that cross-reactive memory joined. Largely, contracting CD4+ clones fell within CM and EM, and contracting CD8+ clones within EMRA.

TCRdb redid the calling of the 5' RACE reads with MiXCR, one entry per CDR3 protein. This sample has some 440,000 distinct CDR3 sequences; 25% occur once, and the top ten carry under 15%. Sequencing was performed on PBMCs or a T cell subset sorted from them (not recorded which). The gene calls are TRBV23-1 and TRBJ2-2; perhaps TRBD1 as D (6 bases). TRBV23-1 is given ORF status, its function remaining uncertain. This receptor was identified in an adult woman who had mild COVID-19 (a few samples of this study predate the infection). Cell type and time point are not known. CDR3 sequence reads: CASSQGDTTNTGELFF. The CDR3 nucleotides are TGCGCCAGCAGTCAAGGGGACACAACGAACACCGGGGAGCTGTTTTTT.